The rows below give T cell receptor beta chains drawn from one sample of a study of B cell selection in AIRE deficiency. The data were produced by immunoSEQ multiplex PCR, yet TCRdb's version contains in-frame clones alone and is incomplete. Of approximately 26,000 clones in the sample, roughly 90% were seen once. The sample was CD4+CD25+ Tregs sorted from PBMCs. Every receptor here comes from a human donor in good health. Each CDR3 is given with its conserved first and last residue. The order of the fields is CDR3 length, J gene, D gene, V gene, CDR3 protein, CDR3 DNA. The D gene is left open where the match is weak.

>13|TRBJ2-3|-|TRBV5-6
CASSLGQWTTQYF
TGTGCCAGCAGCTTGGGACAATGGACTACGCAGTATTTT
>13|TRBJ1-2|-|TRBV2
CASSEVGLVGYTF
TGTGCCAGCAGTGAAGTAGGTTTGGTAGGCTACACCTTC
>17|TRBJ1-2|TRBD1|TRBV10-3
CAINSPGQGTPGYGYTF
TGTGCCATCAATTCTCCGGGACAGGGGACTCCTGGTTATGGCTACACCTTC
>13|TRBJ2-5|TRBD1|TRBV11-3
CASSLHRGETQYF
TGTGCCAGCAGCTTACACAGGGGCGAGACCCAGTACTTC
>13|TRBJ2-1|-|TRBV11-2
CASSFRGAYEQFF
TGTGCCAGCAGCTTTCGCGGGGCCTATGAGCAGTTCTTC
>14|TRBJ2-1|-|TRBV7-3
CASSPSREYNEQFF
TGTGCCAGCAGCCCGTCCAGGGAGTACAATGAGCAGTTCTTC
>11|TRBJ2-5|-|TRBV20-1
CSAQDDETQYF
TGCAGTGCCCAGGATGACGAGACCCAGTACTTC
>12|TRBJ1-2|-|TRBV18
CASSPSPDGYTF
TGTGCCAGCTCACCCTCCCCTGATGGCTACACCTTC
>11|TRBJ2-6|-|TRBV29-1
CSVEVNNVLTF
TGCAGCGTTGAGGTCAACAACGTCCTGACTTTC
>14|TRBJ1-1|-|TRBV9
CASSAGTANTEAFF
TGTGCCAGCAGCGCTGGGACGGCCAACACTGAAGCTTTCTTT
>14|TRBJ2-5|TRBD1|TRBV29-1
CSVEPGTGKETQYF
TGCAGCGTTGAGCCCGGGACAGGGAAAGAGACCCAGTACTTC
>16|TRBJ2-6|-|TRBV19
CASSSPAEYGANVLTF
TGTGCCAGTAGTTCCCCCGCCGAGTACGGGGCCAACGTCCTGACTTTC
>12|TRBJ2-1|-|TRBV14
CASSPQGYEQFF
TGTGCCAGCAGCCCTCAGGGATATGAGCAGTTCTTC
>13|TRBJ1-3|-|TRBV5-1
CASSLGRQNTIYF
TGCGCCAGCAGCTTGGGTCGGCAAAACACCATATATTTT
>16|TRBJ1-1|-|TRBV4-3
CASSLDPRARDTEAFF
TGCGCCAGCAGCCTCGATCCCCGGGCAAGGGACACTGAAGCTTTCTTT
>16|TRBJ1-6|-|TRBV10-2
CASSEVDRIYNSPLHF
TGCGCCAGCAGTGAGGTGGACAGAATCTATAATTCACCCCTCCACTTT
>15|TRBJ2-7|TRBD2|TRBV27
CASSPYSGEPYEQYF
TGTGCCAGCAGTCCCTATAGCGGGGAACCCTACGAGCAGTACTTC
>13|TRBJ2-7|-|TRBV6-1
CATSGVSTPPQYF
TGTGCCACCAGCGGCGTGTCTACCCCCCCACAGTACTTC
>16|TRBJ1-6|TRBD1|TRBV5-1
CASSYGQGGYNSPLHF
TGCGCCAGCAGCTACGGACAGGGGGGCTATAATTCACCCCTCCACTTT
>15|TRBJ1-2|-|TRBV18
CASSPVKGAVYGYTF
TGTGCCAGCTCCCCTGTCAAAGGGGCCGTCTATGGCTACACCTTC
>12|TRBJ1-3|-|TRBV7-2
CASSSDRNTIYF
TGTGCCAGCAGCTCCGACAGAAACACCATATATTTT
>13|TRBJ1-2|-|TRBV4-2
CASSPRQMPGYTF
TGTGCCAGCAGCCCCCGGCAGATGCCCGGCTACACCTTC